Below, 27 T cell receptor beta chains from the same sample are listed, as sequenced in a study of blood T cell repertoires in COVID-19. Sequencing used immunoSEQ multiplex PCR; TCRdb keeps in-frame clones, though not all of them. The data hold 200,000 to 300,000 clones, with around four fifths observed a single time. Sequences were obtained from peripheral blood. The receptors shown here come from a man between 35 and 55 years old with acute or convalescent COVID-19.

The CDR3 DNA sequence: TGTGCCAGCAGTAATAGGGGGACAGGGGATGAAAAACTGTTTTTT. This codes for CASSNRGTGDEKLFF. The chain joins TRBV11-2 to TRBJ1-4; TRBD1 agrees at 10 bases. CDR1 is SGHAT, CDR2 FQNNGV, per germline. The CDR3 runs 15 residues. J was trimmed by 6 bases and V by 6 bases; bases with no gene match: 7. The whole variable domain, filled in from reference TRBV11-2 and TRBJ1-4, reads EAGVAQSPRYKIIEKRQSVAFWCNPISGHATLYWYQQILGQGPKLLIQFQNNGVVDDSQLPKDRFSAERLKGVDSTLKIQPAKLEDSAVYLCASSNRGTGDEKLFFGSGTQLSVL.

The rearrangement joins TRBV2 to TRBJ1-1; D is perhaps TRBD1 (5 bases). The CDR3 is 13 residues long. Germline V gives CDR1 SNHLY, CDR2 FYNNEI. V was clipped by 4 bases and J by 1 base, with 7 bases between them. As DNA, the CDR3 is TGTGCCAGCAGTGTAAGGGGGAACACTGAAGCTTTCTTT. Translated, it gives CASSVRGNTEAFF.

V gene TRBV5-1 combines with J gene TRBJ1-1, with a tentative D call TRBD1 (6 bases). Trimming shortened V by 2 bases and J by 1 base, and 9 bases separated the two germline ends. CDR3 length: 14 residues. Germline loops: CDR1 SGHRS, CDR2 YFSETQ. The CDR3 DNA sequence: TGCGCCAGCAGCTTCCGGGACAAGAACACTGAAGCTTTCTTT. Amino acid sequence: CASSFRDKNTEAFF. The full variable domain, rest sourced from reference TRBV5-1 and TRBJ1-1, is KAGVTQTPRYLIKTRGQQVTLSCSPISGHRSVSWYQQTPGQGLQFLFEYFSETQRNKGNFPGRFSGRQFSNSRSEMNVSTLELGDSALYLCASSFRDKNTEAFFGQGTRLTVV.

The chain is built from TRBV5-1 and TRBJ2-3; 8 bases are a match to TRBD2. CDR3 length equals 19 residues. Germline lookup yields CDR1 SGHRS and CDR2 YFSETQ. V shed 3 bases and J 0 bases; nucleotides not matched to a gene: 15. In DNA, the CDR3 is TGCGCCAGCAGCTCCTGGACTAGCCGGTATCAAACTAGCACAGATACGCAGTATTTT. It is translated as CASSSWTSRYQTSTDTQYF.

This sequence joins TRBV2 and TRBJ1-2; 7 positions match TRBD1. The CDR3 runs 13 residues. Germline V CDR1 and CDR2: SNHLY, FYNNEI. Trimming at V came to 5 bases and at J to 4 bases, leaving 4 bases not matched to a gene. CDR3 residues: CASSSDRAYGYTF. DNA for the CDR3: TGTGCCAGCAGTTCCGACAGGGCCTATGGCTACACCTTC.

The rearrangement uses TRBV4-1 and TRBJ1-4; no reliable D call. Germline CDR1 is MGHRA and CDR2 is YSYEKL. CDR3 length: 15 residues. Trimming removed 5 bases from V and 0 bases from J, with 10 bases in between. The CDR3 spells CASSDGGATNEKLFF. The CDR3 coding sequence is TGCGCCAGCAGCGACGGAGGTGCAACTAATGAAAAACTGTTTTTT.

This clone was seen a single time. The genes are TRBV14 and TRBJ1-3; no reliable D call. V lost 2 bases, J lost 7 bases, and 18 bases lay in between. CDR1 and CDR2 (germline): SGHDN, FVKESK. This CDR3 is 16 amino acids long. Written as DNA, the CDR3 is TGTGCCAGCAGCCAACTTCGCACACCACCGCGGAACACCATATATTTT. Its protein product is CASSQLRTPPRNTIYF.

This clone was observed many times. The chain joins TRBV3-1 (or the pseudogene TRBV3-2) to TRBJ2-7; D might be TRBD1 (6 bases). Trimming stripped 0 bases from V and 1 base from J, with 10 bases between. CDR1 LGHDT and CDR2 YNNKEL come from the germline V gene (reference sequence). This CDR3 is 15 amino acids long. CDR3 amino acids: CASSQELTGSYEQYF. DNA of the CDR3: TGTGCCAGCAGCCAAGAGCTGACAGGATCCTACGAGCAGTACTTC.

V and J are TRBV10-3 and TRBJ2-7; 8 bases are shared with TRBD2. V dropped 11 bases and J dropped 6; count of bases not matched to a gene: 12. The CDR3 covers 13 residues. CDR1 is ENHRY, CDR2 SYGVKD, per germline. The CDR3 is CASWDSGAGEQYF. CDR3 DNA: TGTGCCTCCTGGGATAGCGGGGCGGGCGAGCAGTACTTC.

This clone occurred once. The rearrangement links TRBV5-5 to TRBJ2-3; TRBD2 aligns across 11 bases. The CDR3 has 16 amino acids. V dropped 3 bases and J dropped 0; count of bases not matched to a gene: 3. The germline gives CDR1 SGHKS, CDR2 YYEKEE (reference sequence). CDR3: CASSSRLAGSTDTQYF. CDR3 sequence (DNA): TGTGCCAGCAGCTCCAGACTAGCGGGAAGCACAGATACGCAGTATTTT.

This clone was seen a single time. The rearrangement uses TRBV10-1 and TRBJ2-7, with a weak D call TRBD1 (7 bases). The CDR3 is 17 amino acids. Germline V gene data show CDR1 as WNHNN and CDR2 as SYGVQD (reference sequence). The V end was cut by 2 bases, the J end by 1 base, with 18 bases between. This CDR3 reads CASSERGTARNSYEQYF. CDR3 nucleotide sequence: TGCGCCAGCAGTGAGCGGGGGACAGCCCGTAATTCCTACGAGCAGTACTTC.

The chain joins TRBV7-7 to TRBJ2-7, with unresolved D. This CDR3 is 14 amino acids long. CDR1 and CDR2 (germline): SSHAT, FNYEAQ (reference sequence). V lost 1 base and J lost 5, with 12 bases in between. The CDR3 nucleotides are TGTGCCAGCAGCTTAGGAGGCAGCGCCCACGAGCAGTACTTC. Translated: CASSLGGSAHEQYF.

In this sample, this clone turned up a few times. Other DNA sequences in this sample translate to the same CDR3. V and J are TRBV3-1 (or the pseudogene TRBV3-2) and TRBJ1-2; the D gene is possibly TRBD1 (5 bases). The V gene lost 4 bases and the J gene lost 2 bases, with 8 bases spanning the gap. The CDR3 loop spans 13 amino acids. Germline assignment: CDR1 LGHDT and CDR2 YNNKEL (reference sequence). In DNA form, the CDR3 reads TGTGCCAGCAGCCCCGGGGGGAACTATGGCTACACCTTC. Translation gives CASSPGGNYGYTF.

The DNA of the CDR3 is TGTGCCAGCAGTAAAGGGACTAGCGGGAATTCTGGGGCCAACGTCCTGACTTTC. Its translation is CASSKGTSGNSGANVLTF. V and J are TRBV6-1 and TRBJ2-6, with 13 bases matching TRBD2. J gave up 1 base and V 5 bases, and 5 bases lay outside the gene matches. Per the germline V gene, CDR1 is MNHNS and CDR2 is SASEGT. CDR3 length: 18 amino acids.

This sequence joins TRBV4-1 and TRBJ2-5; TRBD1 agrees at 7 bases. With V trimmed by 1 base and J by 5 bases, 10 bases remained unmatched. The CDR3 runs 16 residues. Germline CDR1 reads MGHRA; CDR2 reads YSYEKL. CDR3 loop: CASSQGGWTGTETQYF. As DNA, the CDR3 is TGCGCCAGCAGCCAAGGCGGTTGGACAGGAACGGAGACCCAGTACTTC.

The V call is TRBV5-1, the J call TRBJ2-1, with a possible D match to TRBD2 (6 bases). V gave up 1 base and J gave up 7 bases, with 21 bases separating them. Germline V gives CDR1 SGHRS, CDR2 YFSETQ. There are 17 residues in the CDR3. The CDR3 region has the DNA TGCGCCAGCAGCTTGTGGGGGGACCCCTCCTCAGGGAATGAGCAGTTCTTC. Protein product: CASSLWGDPSSGNEQFF.

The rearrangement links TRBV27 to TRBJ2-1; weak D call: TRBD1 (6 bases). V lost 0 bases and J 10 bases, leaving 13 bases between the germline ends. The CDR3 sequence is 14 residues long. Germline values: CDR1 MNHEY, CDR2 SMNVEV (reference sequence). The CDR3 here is CASSLSAQGWEQFF. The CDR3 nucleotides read TGTGCCAGCAGTTTATCGGCGCAGGGGTGGGAGCAGTTCTTC.

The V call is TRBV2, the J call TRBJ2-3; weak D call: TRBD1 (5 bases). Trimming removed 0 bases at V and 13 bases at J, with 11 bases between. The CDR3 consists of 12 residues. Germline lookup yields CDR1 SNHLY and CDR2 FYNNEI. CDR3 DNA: TGTGCCAGCAGTGAAGCCAGGGTGGAAGAGTATTTT. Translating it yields CASSEARVEEYF.

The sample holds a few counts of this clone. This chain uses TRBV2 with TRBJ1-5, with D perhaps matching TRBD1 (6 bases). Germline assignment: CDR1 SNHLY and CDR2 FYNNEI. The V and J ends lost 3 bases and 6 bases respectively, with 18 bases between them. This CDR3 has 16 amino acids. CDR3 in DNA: TGTGCCAGCAGTGAGTCCGGGACACCTGGTATTCAGCCCCAGCATTTT. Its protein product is CASSESGTPGIQPQHF.

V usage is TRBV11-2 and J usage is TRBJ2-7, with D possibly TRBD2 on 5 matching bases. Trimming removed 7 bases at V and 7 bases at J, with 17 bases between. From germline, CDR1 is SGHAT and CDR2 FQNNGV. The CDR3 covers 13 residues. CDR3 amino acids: CASKLAREGEQYF. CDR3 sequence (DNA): TGTGCCAGCAAGCTAGCTCGGGAAGGGGAGCAGTACTTC.

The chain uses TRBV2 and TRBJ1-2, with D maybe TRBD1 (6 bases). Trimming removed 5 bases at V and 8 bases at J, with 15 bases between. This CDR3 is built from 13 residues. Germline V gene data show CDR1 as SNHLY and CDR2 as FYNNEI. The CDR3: CASSPTGFRGYTF. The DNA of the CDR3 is TGTGCCAGCAGTCCTACAGGGTTTCGGGGCTACACCTTC.

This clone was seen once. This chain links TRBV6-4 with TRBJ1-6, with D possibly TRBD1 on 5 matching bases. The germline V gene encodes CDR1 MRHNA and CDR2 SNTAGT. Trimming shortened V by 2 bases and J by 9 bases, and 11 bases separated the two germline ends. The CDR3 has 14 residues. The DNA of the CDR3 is TGTGCCAGCAGTGACGGGGAGGGGAGTTCACCCCTCCACTTT. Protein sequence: CASSDGEGSSPLHF.

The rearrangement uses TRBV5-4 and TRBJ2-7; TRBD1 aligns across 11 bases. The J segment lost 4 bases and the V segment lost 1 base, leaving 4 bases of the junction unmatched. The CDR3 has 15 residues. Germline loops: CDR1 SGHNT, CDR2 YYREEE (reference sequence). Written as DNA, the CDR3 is TGTGCCAGCAGCTTGCCCCGGGACAGGGGGTACGAGCAGTACTTC. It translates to CASSLPRDRGYEQYF.

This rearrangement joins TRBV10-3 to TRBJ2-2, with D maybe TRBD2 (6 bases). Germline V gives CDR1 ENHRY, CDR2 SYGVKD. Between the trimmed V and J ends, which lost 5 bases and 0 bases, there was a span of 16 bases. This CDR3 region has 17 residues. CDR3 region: CAISPLGGPANTGELFF. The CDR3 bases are TGTGCCATCAGTCCCCTCGGAGGGCCCGCGAACACCGGGGAGCTGTTTTTT.

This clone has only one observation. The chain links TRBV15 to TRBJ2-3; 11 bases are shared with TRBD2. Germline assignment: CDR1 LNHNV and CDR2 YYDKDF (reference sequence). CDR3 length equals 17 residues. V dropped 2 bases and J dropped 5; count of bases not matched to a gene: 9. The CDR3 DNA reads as TGTGCCACCAGCAGATACTTAACTAGCGGGAGTGGAGATACGCAGTATTTT. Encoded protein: CATSRYLTSGSGDTQYF.

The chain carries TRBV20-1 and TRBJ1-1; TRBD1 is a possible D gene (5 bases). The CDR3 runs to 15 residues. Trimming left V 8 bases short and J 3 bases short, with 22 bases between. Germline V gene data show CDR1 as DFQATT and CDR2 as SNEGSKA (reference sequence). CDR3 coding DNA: TGCAGTTCGAGTGGGAAGGGGAAAATGGACACTGAAGCTTTCTTT. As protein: CSSSGKGKMDTEAFF.

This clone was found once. CDR3 amino acids: CASSYSFVGLNTEAFF. For the CDR3, the DNA is TGTGCCAGCAGTTACTCGTTTGTGGGGCTAAACACTGAAGCTTTCTTT. This chain joins TRBV6-5 and TRBJ1-1; possibly TRBD1 for D (5 bases). Germline CDR1 is MNHEY and CDR2 is SVGAGI. This CDR3 spans 16 amino acids. Between the trimmed V and J ends, which lost 0 bases and 2 bases, there was a span of 13 bases.